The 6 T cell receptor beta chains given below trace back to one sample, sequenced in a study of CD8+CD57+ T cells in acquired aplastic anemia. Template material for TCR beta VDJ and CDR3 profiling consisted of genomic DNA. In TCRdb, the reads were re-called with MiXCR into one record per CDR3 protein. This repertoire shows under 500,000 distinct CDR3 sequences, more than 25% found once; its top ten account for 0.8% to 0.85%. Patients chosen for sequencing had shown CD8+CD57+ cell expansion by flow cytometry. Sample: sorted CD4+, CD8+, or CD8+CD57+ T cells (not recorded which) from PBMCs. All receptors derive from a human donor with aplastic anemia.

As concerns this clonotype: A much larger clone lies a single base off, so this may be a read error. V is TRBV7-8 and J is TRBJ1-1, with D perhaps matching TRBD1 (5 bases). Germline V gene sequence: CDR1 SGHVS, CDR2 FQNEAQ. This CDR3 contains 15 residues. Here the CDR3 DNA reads TGTGCCAGCAGCTGGGGGACTGAGGCGAACACTGGAGCTTTCTTT. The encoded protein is CASSWGTEANTGAFF.

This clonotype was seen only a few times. CDR3 bases: TGCAGTGCTAGGCCGGACCTTAAGGCTGAAGCTTTCTTT. Amino acid sequence: CSARPDLKAEAFF. The chain links TRBV20-1 to TRBJ1-1, with unresolved D. V dropped 3 bases and J dropped 6 bases, with 14 bases sitting between them. CDR1 DFQATT and CDR2 SNEGSKA come from the germline V gene (reference sequence). The CDR3 runs to 13 residues.

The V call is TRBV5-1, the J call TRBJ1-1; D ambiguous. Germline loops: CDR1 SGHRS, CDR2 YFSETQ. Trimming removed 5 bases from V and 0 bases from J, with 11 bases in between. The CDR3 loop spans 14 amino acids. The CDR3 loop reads CASRHDTLNTEAFF. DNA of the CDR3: TGCGCCAGCAGACATGACACCCTGAACACTGAAGCTTTCTTT.

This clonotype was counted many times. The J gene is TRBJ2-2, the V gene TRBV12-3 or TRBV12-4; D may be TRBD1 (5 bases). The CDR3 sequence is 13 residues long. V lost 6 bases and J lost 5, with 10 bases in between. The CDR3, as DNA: TGTGCCAGCAGCCTACAGGTGACCGGGGAGCTGTTTTTT. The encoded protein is CASSLQVTGELFF.

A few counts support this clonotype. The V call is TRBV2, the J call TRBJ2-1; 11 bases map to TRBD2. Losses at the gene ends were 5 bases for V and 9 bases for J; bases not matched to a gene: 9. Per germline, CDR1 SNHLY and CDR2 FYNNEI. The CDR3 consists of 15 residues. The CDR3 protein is CASSPLAGGTSEQFF. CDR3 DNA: TGTGCCAGCAGTCCTCTAGCGGGAGGAACGAGTGAGCAGTTCTTC.

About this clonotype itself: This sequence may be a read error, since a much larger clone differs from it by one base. This chain's CDR3 is CAGSRSDGGYEQYF. The CDR3 DNA is TGTGCCGGCAGCCGATCGGACGGAGGCTACGAGCAGTACTTC. This sequence joins TRBV7-2 and TRBJ2-7, with D perhaps matching TRBD2 (5 bases). This CDR3 is built from 14 residues. In germline, CDR1 is SGHTA, CDR2 FQGNSA. Full variable domain (outside the CDR3, taken from reference TRBV7-2 and TRBJ2-7): GAGVSQSPSNKVTEKGKDVELRCDPISGHTALYWYRQSLGQGLEFLIYFQGNSAPDKSGLPSDRFSAERTGGSVSTLTIQRTQQEDSAVYLCAGSRSDGGYEQYFGPGTRLTVT.